This T cell receptor (beta chain) was documented in a study of blood T cells in healthy people across ages. The J segment lost 4 bases and the V segment lost 4 bases, leaving 6 bases of the junction unmatched. In germline, CDR1 is KGHDR, CDR2 SFDVKD. This CDR3 spans 17 amino acids. A second PCR, run for roughly 7 to 12 cycles, used a sample-barcoded 5' primer plus a J-beta primer mix. TCRdb passed the 5' RACE reads through MiXCR, listing each CDR3 protein once. The data hold 750,000 to 950,000 distinct CDR3 sequences, with 53% observed a single time. Sample: blood. This clonotype was sampled from a man older than 75 in good health. V usage is TRBV24-1 and J usage is TRBJ2-1, with 13 positions matching TRBD2. CDR3 sequence (DNA): TGTGCCACCAGTGACAACGGACTAGCGGGGGTGTACAATGAGCAGTTCTTC. Translating gives CATSDNGLAGVYNEQFF.